These 22 T cell receptor beta chains share one sample of origin, sequenced in a study of T cell responses to AZD1222 COVID-19 vaccine. Sequencing was performed with immunoSEQ multiplex PCR; in TCRdb, only in-frame clones are kept and a portion is missing. The data contain about 160,000 clones, about 88% of them singletons. The source was peripheral blood, collected on day 0 of AZD1222 vaccination. Every receptor here comes from an adult in good health.

This rearrangement joins TRBV6-5 to TRBJ2-3; D may correspond to TRBD1 or TRBD2 (5 bases each). Germline V gene lookup returns CDR1 MNHEY and CDR2 SVGAGI. This CDR3 contains 13 residues. V was clipped by 10 bases and J by 2 bases, with 13 bases between them. The CDR3 DNA reads TGTGCCACCTACGGGACCGTCACAGATACGCAGTATTTT. As protein: CATYGTVTDTQYF.

V usage is TRBV24-1 and J usage is TRBJ2-3; D remains unclear. The V and J ends lost 4 bases and 0 bases respectively, with 13 bases between them. Germline values: CDR1 KGHDR, CDR2 SFDVKD. The CDR3 runs 16 residues. The CDR3 DNA reads as TGTGCCACCAGTGACAGACATGGAACTAGCACAGATACGCAGTATTTT. Amino acid sequence: CATSDRHGTSTDTQYF.

This sequence joins TRBV7-9 and TRBJ1-3; possible D gene TRBD1, 6 bases. The CDR3 is 16 amino acids. The germline CDR1 and CDR2 sequences are SEHNR and FQNEAQ (reference sequence). Trimming pared 5 bases from V and 0 bases from J, leaving 14 bases between. The CDR3 is CASSPPGASSGNTIYF. Written as DNA, the CDR3 is TGTGCCAGCAGCCCCCCAGGGGCTTCCTCTGGAAACACCATATATTTT.

V gene TRBV7-2 combines with J gene TRBJ1-6, with 9 bases aligning to TRBD1. The CDR3 runs 15 residues. Germline V CDR1 and CDR2: SGHTA, FQGNSA. V lost 5 bases and J lost 6; bases outside the gene matches: 5. CDR3 nucleotides: TGTGCCAGCAGCCCGGGGGGACAGGGTAATTCACCCCTCCACTTT. It encodes CASSPGGQGNSPLHF.

The chain carries TRBV11-3 and TRBJ2-1, with D maybe TRBD1 (6 bases). This CDR3 contains 17 residues. V lost 6 bases and J lost 1, with 19 bases in between. CDR1 and CDR2 from the germline V gene are SGHNT and YENEEA. The CDR3 coding sequence is TGTGCCAGCAGTAATACCGACAGGTGGGCTTCCTACAATGAGCAGTTCTTC. It encodes CASSNTDRWASYNEQFF.

The rearrangement uses TRBV27 and TRBJ1-2; 9 bases are a match to TRBD1. With 6 bases clipped from V and 3 bases from J, the junction kept 11 bases outside the gene matches. Germline CDR1 reads MNHEY; CDR2 reads SMNVEV (reference sequence). The CDR3 spans 16 residues. The CDR3 protein is CASSPIQGAVDYGYTF. In DNA form, the CDR3 reads TGTGCCAGCAGCCCGATACAGGGGGCTGTGGACTATGGCTACACCTTC.

V gene TRBV7-3 combines with J gene TRBJ2-1; weak D call: TRBD1 (5 bases). This CDR3 region has 13 residues. V was pared by 8 bases and J by 7 bases, with 15 bases between. Germline CDR1 SGHTA, CDR2 FQGTGA. The CDR3 reads CASGTGPQNEQFF. CDR3 DNA: TGTGCCAGCGGAACAGGTCCCCAAAATGAGCAGTTCTTC.

The chain uses TRBV5-4 and TRBJ2-5; 9 bases map to TRBD2. Losses at the gene ends were 0 bases for V and 5 bases for J; bases not matched to a gene: 8. CDR3 length: 16 amino acids. Germline V CDR1 and CDR2: SGHNT, YYREEE (reference sequence). The CDR3 region has the DNA TGTGCCAGCAGCTTGGATCTCTCTAGCGGGGTTGAGACCCAGTACTTC. The encoded protein is CASSLDLSSGVETQYF.

The rearrangement links TRBV12-3 or TRBV12-4 to TRBJ2-7; possibly TRBD2 for D (6 bases). Trimming stripped 0 bases from V and 3 bases from J, with 6 bases between. This CDR3 region has 13 residues. This CDR3 reads CASSLAGGYEQYF. The CDR3 coding sequence is TGTGCCAGCAGTTTAGCGGGAGGCTACGAGCAGTACTTC.

This sequence joins TRBV18 and TRBJ1-3; 9 bases are shared with TRBD1. Germline V gene lookup returns CDR1 KGHSH and CDR2 LQKENI. The CDR3 contains 17 residues. V shed 3 bases and J 2 bases; nucleotides not matched to a gene: 8. Here the CDR3 DNA reads TGTGCCAGCTCACCGACCGGGACAGGGAACACTGGAAACACCATATATTTT. It is translated as CASSPTGTGNTGNTIYF.

The V and J genes are TRBV7-2 and TRBJ2-7, with TRBD2 identical over 7 bases. The length of the CDR3 is 13 residues. The junction had 3 bases not matched to a gene; V was cut back by 5 bases and J by 2 bases. Per the germline V gene, CDR1 is SGHTA and CDR2 is FQGNSA. This chain's CDR3 is CASSGRATYEQYF. Here the CDR3 DNA reads TGTGCCAGCAGCGGGAGGGCGACCTACGAGCAGTACTTC.

This rearrangement joins TRBV9 to TRBJ2-3; the D call may be TRBD1 or TRBD2 (5 bases each). Trimming shortened V by 0 bases and J by 0 bases, and 17 bases separated the two germline ends. Per germline, CDR1 SGDLS and CDR2 YYNGEE. This CDR3 region has 18 residues. CDR3: CASSVGGAYGGSTDTQYF. The CDR3 DNA reads as TGTGCCAGCAGCGTAGGAGGGGCTTATGGGGGAAGCACAGATACGCAGTATTTT. Full variable domain (missing parts from reference TRBV9 and TRBJ2-3): DSGVTQTPKHLITATGQRVTLRCSPRSGDLSVYWYQQSLDQGLQFLIQYYNGEERAKGNILERFSAQQFPDLHSELNLSSLELGDSALYFCASSVGGAYGGSTDTQYFGPGTRLTVL.

The chain couples TRBV7-2 to TRBJ2-3; D may be TRBD2 (5 bases). The germline CDR1 and CDR2 sequences are SGHTA and FQGNSA. The germline V and J ends were trimmed by 6 bases and 2 bases, with 9 bases remaining between them. The CDR3 extends over 13 amino acids. CDR3 sequence reads: CASRIGITDTQYF. The CDR3 bases are TGTGCCAGCAGAATCGGGATCACAGATACGCAGTATTTT.

The rearrangement links TRBV5-1 to TRBJ1-1; no clear D. Germline CDR1 reads SGHRS; CDR2 reads YFSETQ. Trimming removed 1 base from V and 0 bases from J, with 10 bases in between. CDR3 size: 15 residues. This chain's CDR3 is CASSLQAGLNTEAFF. The CDR3, as DNA: TGCGCCAGCAGCTTGCAGGCGGGTTTGAACACTGAAGCTTTCTTT.

J is TRBJ2-3 and V is TRBV27, with TRBD2 identical over 10 bases. There are 15 residues in the CDR3. Germline V gene lookup returns CDR1 MNHEY and CDR2 SMNVEV (reference sequence). J gave up 4 bases and V 6 bases, and 7 bases lay outside the gene matches. CDR3 coding DNA: TGTGCCAGCAGCCCTCTAGCGGGAGAGGCAGATACGCAGTATTTT. It encodes CASSPLAGEADTQYF.

V is TRBV15 and J is TRBJ1-5; TRBD1 is a possible D gene (5 bases). Per germline, CDR1 LNHNV and CDR2 YYDKDF (reference sequence). The CDR3 runs 16 residues. V dropped 3 bases and J dropped 7 bases, with 19 bases sitting between them. This CDR3 is CATSSQGAGWRQPQHF. CDR3 sequence (DNA): TGTGCCACCAGCAGCCAAGGGGCAGGGTGGCGGCAGCCCCAGCATTTT.

This clone was picked up one time. The genes are TRBV9 and TRBJ2-1; D tentatively reads TRBD1 or TRBD2 (6 bases each). CDR1 SGDLS and CDR2 YYNGEE come from the germline V gene. The CDR3 length is 14 residues. Deletions cut 7 bases from V and 0 bases from J, with 11 bases between. CDR3 protein: CASAGGGSYNEQFF. As DNA, the CDR3 is TGTGCCAGCGCTGGAGGGGGCTCCTACAATGAGCAGTTCTTC. Complete variable domain (other parts from reference TRBV9 and TRBJ2-1): DSGVTQTPKHLITATGQRVTLRCSPRSGDLSVYWYQQSLDQGLQFLIQYYNGEERAKGNILERFSAQQFPDLHSELNLSSLELGDSALYFCASAGGGSYNEQFFGPGTRLTVL.

The J gene is TRBJ2-7, the V gene TRBV27; 10 bases align to TRBD2. This CDR3 contains 16 residues. V gave up 6 bases and J gave up 5 bases; unmatched junction bases: 13. Germline V gene sequence: CDR1 MNHEY, CDR2 SMNVEV (reference sequence). CDR3 nucleotides: TGTGCCAGCAGGGCACTAGCGGGACCCCGGTCCGACGAGCAGTACTTC. Amino acid sequence: CASRALAGPRSDEQYF.

The rearrangement uses TRBV10-3 and TRBJ1-6; D unclear. With 4 bases removed from V and 6 bases from J, the gap between germline ends came to 16 bases. The germline V gene has CDR1 ENHRY and CDR2 SYGVKD. The CDR3 has 16 amino acids. The CDR3 spells CAISGTSYRTNSPLHF. For the CDR3, the DNA is TGTGCCATCAGTGGAACAAGCTATAGAACTAATTCACCCCTCCACTTT.

The CDR3 sequence: CASSPRTGGRGYTF. CDR3 nucleotides: TGTGCCAGCAGCCCAAGGACAGGGGGCCGTGGCTACACCTTC. This chain links TRBV28 with TRBJ1-2, with TRBD1 matching 11 bases. The V gene end was trimmed by 6 bases and the J gene end by 7 bases; junction bases not matched to a gene: 7. The germline V gene encodes CDR1 MDHEN and CDR2 SYDVKM. The length of the CDR3 is 14 residues.

The rearrangement links TRBV5-4 to TRBJ2-7; D may correspond to TRBD1 or TRBD2 (5 bases each). This CDR3 is 14 amino acids long. CDR1 is SGHNT and CDR2 is YYREEE in the germline V gene (reference sequence). V lost 3 bases, J lost 5 bases, and 15 bases lay in between. DNA for the CDR3: TGTGCCAGCAGCTGGGGGACGGGTAGGGACGAGCAGTACTTC. Its translation: CASSWGTGRDEQYF.

This clone was picked up one time. The gene calls are TRBV2 and TRBJ1-6; D unclear. Germline-derived CDR1 and CDR2 are SNHLY and FYNNEI. This CDR3 contains 15 residues. V lost 4 bases and J 7 bases, leaving 14 bases between the germline ends. The CDR3 nucleotides read TGTGCCAGCAGTGTGAGGCAGGTCTGGAATTCACCCCTCCACTTT. Protein product: CASSVRQVWNSPLHF.